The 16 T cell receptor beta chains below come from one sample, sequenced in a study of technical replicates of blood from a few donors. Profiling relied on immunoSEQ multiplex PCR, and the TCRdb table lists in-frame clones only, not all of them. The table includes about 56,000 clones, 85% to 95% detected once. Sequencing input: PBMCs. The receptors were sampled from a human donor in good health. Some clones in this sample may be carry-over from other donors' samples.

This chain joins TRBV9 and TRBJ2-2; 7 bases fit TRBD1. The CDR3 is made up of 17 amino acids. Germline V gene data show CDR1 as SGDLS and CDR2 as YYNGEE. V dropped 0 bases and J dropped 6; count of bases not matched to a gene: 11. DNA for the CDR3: TGTGCCAGCAGCGTAGGCGGCAGGGGGTCATCTGCCGGGGAGCTGTTTTTT. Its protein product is CASSVGGRGSSAGELFF.

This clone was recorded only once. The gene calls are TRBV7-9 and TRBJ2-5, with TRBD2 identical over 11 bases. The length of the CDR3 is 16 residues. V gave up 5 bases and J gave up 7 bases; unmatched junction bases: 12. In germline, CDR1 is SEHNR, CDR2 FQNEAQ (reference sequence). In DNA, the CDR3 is TGTGCCAGCAGCCCACTTCAGACTAGCGGGGACGGGACCCAGTACTTC. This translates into CASSPLQTSGDGTQYF.

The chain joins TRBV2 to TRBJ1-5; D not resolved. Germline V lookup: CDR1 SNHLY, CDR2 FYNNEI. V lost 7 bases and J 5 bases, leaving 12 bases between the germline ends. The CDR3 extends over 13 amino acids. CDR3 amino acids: CASTTEQYQPQHF. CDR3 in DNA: TGTGCCAGCACCACCGAACAATATCAGCCCCAGCATTTT.

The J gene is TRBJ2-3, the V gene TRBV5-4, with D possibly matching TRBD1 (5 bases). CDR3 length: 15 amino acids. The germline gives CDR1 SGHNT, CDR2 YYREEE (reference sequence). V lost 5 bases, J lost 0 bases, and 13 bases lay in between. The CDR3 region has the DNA TGTGCCAGCAGGTTCCAGGGCGGTAGCACAGATACGCAGTATTTT. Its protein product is CASRFQGGSTDTQYF.

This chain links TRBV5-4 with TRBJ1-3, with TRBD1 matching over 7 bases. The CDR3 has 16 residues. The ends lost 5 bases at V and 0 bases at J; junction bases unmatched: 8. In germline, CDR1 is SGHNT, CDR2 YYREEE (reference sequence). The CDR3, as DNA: TGTGCCAGCAGGGTCACAGGGGTGGGCTCTGGAAACACCATATATTTT. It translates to CASRVTGVGSGNTIYF.

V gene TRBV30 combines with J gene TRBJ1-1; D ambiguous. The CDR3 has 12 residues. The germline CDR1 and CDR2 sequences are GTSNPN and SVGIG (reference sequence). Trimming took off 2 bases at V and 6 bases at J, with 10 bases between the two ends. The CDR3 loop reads CAWSKLSAEAFF. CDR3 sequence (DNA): TGTGCCTGGAGTAAACTGAGCGCTGAAGCTTTCTTT.

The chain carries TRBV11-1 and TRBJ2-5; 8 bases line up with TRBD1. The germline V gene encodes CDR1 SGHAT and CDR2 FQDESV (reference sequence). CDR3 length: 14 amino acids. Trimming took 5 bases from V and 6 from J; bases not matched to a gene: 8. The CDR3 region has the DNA TGTGCCAGCAGCACGGACAGGGCTTCTAAGACCCAGTACTTC. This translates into CASSTDRASKTQYF.

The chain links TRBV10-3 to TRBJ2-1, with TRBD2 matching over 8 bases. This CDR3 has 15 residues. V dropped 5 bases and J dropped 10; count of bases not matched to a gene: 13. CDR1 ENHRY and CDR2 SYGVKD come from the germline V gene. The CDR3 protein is CAISPFSGVRGEQFF. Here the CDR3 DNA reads TGTGCCATCAGTCCGTTTAGCGGGGTTCGCGGCGAGCAGTTCTTC.

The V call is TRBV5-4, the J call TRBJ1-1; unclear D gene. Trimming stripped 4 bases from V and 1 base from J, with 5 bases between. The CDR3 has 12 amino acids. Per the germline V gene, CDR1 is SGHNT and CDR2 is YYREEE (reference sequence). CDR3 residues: CASSPGNTEAFF. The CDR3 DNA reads TGTGCCAGCAGCCCCGGGAACACTGAAGCTTTCTTT. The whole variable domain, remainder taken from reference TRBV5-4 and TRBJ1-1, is ETGVTQSPTHLIKTRGQQVTLRCSSQSGHNTVSWYQQALGQGPQFIFQYYREEENGRGNFPPRFSGLQFPNYSSELNVNALELDDSALYLCASSPGNTEAFFGQGTRLTVV.

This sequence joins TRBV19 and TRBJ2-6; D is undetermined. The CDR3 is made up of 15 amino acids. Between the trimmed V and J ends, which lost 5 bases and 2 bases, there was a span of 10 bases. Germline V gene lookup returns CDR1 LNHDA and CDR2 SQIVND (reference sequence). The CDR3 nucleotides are TGTGCCAGTAGTCCACTCGAGGCTGGGGCCAACGTCCTGACTTTC. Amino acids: CASSPLEAGANVLTF.

The CDR3 loop reads CASRVTSGGGRETQYF. CDR3 DNA sequence: TGTGCCAGCAGGGTGACTAGCGGGGGGGGAAGGGAGACCCAGTACTTC. J is TRBJ2-5 and V is TRBV2; 14 positions match TRBD2. Unmatched junction bases numbered 8, after V lost 6 bases and J lost 5 bases. This CDR3 spans 16 amino acids. The germline V gene has CDR1 SNHLY and CDR2 FYNNEI.

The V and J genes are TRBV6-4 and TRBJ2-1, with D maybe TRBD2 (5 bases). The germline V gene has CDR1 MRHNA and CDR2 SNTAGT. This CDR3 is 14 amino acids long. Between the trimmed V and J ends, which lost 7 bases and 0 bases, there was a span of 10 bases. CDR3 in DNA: TGTGCCAGCAATCAGCGGAACTCCTACAATGAGCAGTTCTTC. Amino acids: CASNQRNSYNEQFF.

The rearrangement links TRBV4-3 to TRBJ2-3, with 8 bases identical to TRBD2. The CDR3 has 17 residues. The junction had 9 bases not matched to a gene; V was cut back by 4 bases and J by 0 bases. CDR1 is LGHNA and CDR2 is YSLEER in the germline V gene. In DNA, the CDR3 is TGCGCCAGCAGCCCCCGATGGTCTAGCGGGAGCACAGATACGCAGTATTTT. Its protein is CASSPRWSSGSTDTQYF.

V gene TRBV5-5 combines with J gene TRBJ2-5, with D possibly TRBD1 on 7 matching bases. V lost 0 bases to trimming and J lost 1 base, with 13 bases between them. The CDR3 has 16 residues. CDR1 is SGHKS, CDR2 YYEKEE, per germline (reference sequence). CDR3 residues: CASSLGAGGIQETQYF. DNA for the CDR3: TGTGCCAGCAGCTTGGGGGCAGGGGGGATCCAAGAGACCCAGTACTTC.

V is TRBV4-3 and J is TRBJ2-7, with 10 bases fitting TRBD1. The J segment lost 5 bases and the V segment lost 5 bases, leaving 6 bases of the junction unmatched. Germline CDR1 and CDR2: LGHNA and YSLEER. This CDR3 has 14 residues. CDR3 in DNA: TGCGCCAGCAGCACTCGGACAGGGGGTCACGAGCAGTACTTC. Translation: CASSTRTGGHEQYF.

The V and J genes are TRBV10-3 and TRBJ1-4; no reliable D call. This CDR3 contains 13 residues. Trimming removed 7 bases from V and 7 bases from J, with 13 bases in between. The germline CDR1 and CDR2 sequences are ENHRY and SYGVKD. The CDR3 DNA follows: TGTGCCATCAAGAGAGGGCAAGGTGAAAAACTGTTTTTT. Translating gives CAIKRGQGEKLFF.